Listed below are T cell receptor beta chains from one sample, sequenced in a study of cytomegalovirus exposure and HLA in healthy donors. TCRdb keeps only in-frame clones here, not all; method: immunoSEQ multiplex PCR. The sample consists of about 180,000 clones, around 72% of them appearing once. Specimen: PBMCs. These receptors were obtained from a female donor in good health and CMV-seronegative. Each CDR3 is given with its conserved first and last residue. Fields, in order: D gene, V gene, clone size, J gene, CDR3 DNA, CDR3 protein. D genes are given only for firm matches. A clone size is listed for some rows: how often the clone was seen (once, few, many), or a class if it is expanded.

d_call: TRBD2
v_call: TRBV4-2
clone_size: -
j_call: TRBJ2-3
cdr3_nt: TGTGCCAGCAGCTCCGGACTAGCGGGGGGGCGTGATACGCAGTATTTT
cdr3_aa: CASSSGLAGGRDTQYF

d_call: TRBD1
v_call: TRBV7-8
clone_size: -
j_call: TRBJ1-1
cdr3_nt: TGTGCCAGCAGCTTAACACCCAACAGGGGCACTAACACTGAAGCTTTCTTT
cdr3_aa: CASSLTPNRGTNTEAFF

d_call: -
v_call: TRBV14
clone_size: -
j_call: TRBJ2-7
cdr3_nt: TGTGCCAGCAGCCAAGTGGCAGGGGACTACGAGCAGTACTTC
cdr3_aa: CASSQVAGDYEQYF

d_call: TRBD2
v_call: TRBV5-1
clone_size: -
j_call: TRBJ2-1
cdr3_nt: TGCGCCAGCGAGCGGGGGGCGAACAATGAGCAGTTCTTC
cdr3_aa: CASERGANNEQFF

d_call: TRBD1
v_call: TRBV9
clone_size: -
j_call: TRBJ2-6
cdr3_nt: TGTGCCAGCAGCGGAGGGGGCCTCGGGGCCAACGTCCTGACTTTC
cdr3_aa: CASSGGGLGANVLTF

d_call: -
v_call: TRBV2
clone_size: -
j_call: TRBJ1-2
cdr3_nt: TGTGCCAGCAGTGCCTACTCGGGGGAGGGGTCGGGTGGCTACACCTTC
cdr3_aa: CASSAYSGEGSGGYTF

d_call: -
v_call: TRBV21-1
clone_size: -
j_call: TRBJ2-1
cdr3_nt: TGTGCCAGCAGCAAAGTACTAGCGGGGGGCAATGAGCAGTTCTTC
cdr3_aa: CASSKVLAGGNEQFF

d_call: TRBD1
v_call: TRBV28
clone_size: -
j_call: TRBJ2-3
cdr3_nt: TGTGCCAGCAGCCCCAGAGGGGACAGAGTTACGCAGTATTTT
cdr3_aa: CASSPRGDRVTQYF

d_call: -
v_call: TRBV11-2
clone_size: -
j_call: TRBJ1-5
cdr3_nt: TGTGCCAGCAGCTTAGTTCCCGGGAACAATCAGCCCCAGCATTTT
cdr3_aa: CASSLVPGNNQPQHF

d_call: -
v_call: TRBV30
clone_size: -
j_call: TRBJ1-2
cdr3_nt: TGTGCCTGGAGTGTACAGGGATTGAACTATGGCTACACCTTC
cdr3_aa: CAWSVQGLNYGYTF

d_call: -
v_call: TRBV5-1
clone_size: -
j_call: TRBJ1-2
cdr3_nt: TGCGCCAGCAGCCGGCCGGGACAAGCAGGCTATGGCTACACCTTC
cdr3_aa: CASSRPGQAGYGYTF

d_call: -
v_call: TRBV6-5
clone_size: -
j_call: TRBJ1-1
cdr3_nt: TGTGCCAGCAGTTACGATACACGCTCAGAAGCTTTCTTT
cdr3_aa: CASSYDTRSEAFF

d_call: -
v_call: TRBV5-8
clone_size: once
j_call: TRBJ1-3
cdr3_nt: TGTGCCAGCAGCTTCAGAGGAGAGAAAGGAAACACCATATATTTT
cdr3_aa: CASSFRGEKGNTIYF

d_call: TRBD2
v_call: TRBV5-1
clone_size: -
j_call: TRBJ2-1
cdr3_nt: TGCGCCAGCAGCTTGACTAGCGGAACCTACAATGAGCAGTTCTTC
cdr3_aa: CASSLTSGTYNEQFF